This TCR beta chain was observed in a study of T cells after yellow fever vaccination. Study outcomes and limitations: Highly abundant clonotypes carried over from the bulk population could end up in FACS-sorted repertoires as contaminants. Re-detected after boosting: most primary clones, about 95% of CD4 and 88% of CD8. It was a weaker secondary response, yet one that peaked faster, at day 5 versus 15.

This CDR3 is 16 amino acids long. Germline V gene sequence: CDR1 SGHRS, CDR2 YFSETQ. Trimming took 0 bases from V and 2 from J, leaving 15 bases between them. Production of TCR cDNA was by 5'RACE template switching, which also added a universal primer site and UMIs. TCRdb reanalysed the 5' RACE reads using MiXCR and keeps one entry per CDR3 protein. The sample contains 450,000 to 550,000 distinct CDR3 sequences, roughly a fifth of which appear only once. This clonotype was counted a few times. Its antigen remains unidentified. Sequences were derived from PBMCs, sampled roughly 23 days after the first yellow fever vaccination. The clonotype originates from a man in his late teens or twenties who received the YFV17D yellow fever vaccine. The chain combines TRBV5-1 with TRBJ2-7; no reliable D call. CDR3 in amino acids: CASSLGTVSPTYEQYF. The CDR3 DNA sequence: TGCGCCAGCAGCTTGGGAACAGTCTCGCCCACCTACGAGCAGTACTTC.